This T cell receptor (beta chain) appears in the sequencing data of a study of cytomegalovirus exposure and HLA in healthy donors. General study findings and limits: For most TCR beta V segments, an earlier analysis put the productive rate at about 90% or about 30% of the time. With further analysis later on, most CMV-associated TCR beta chains appeared HLA-restricted. Differences between HLA loci emerged in a later analysis of TCR association rates, with DRB1 most and HLA-C fewest.

The study sampled nominally healthy donors, though unrecorded immune exposures were likely. The PCR had 60 Vbeta and 13 Jbeta primers. Assay: immunoSEQ multiplex PCR; the TCRdb copy retains only in-frame clones and omits some. The table lists under 150,000 clones, 80% of them singletons, with around 3.6% in the top ten. Note on this clone: Its antigen is still unknown.

The source material was PBMCs. The sequence was obtained from a woman aged 40 to 50 in good health and CMV-seronegative.

CDR3 region: CASSSGFTNTEAFF. In DNA form, the CDR3 reads TGTGCCAGTAGTTCCGGGTTTACGAACACTGAAGCTTTCTTT. The chain employs TRBV19 and TRBJ1-1; D ambiguous. Germline V lookup: CDR1 LNHDA, CDR2 SQIVND (reference sequence). V was cut by 5 bases and J by 1 base, with 11 bases left in between. The CDR3 is 14 residues long.